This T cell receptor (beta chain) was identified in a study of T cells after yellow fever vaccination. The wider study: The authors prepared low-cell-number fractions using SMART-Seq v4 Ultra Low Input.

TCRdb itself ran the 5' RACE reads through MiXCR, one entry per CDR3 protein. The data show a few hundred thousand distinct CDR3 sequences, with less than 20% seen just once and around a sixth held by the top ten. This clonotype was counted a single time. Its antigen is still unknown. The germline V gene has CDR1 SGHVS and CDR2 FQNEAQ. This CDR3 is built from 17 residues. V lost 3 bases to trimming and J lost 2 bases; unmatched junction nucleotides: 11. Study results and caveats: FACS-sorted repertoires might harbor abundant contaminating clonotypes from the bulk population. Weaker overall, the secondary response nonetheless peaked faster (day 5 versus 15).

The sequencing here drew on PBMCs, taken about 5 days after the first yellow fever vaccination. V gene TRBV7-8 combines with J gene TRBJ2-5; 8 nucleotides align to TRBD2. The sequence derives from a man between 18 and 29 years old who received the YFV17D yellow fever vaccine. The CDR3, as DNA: TGTGCCAGCAGCTTCAGGACCCGGGGGGGTTTACAAGAGACCCAGTACTTC. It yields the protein CASSFRTRGGLQETQYF. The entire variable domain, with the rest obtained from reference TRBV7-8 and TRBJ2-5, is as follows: GAGVSQSPRYKVAKRGQDVALRCDPISGHVSLFWYQQALGQGPEFLTYFQNEAQLDKSGLPSDRFFAERPEGSVSTLKIQRTQQEDSAVYLCASSFRTRGGLQETQYFGPGTRLLVL.